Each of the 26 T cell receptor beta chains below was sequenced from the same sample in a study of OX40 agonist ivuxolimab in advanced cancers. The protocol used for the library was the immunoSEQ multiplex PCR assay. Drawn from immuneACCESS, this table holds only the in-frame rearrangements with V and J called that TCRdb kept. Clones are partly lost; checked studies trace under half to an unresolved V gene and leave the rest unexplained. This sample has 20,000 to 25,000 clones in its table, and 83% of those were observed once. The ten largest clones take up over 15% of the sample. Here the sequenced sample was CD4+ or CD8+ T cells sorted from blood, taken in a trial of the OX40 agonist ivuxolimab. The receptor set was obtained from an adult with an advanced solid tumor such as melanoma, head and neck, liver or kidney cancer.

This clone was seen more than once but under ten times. CDR3 sequence (DNA): TGCGCCAGCAGCCAAGATACCAGCGGGGGGGCCTCTTACGAGCAGTACTTC. Its protein product is CASSQDTSGGASYEQYF. V and J are TRBV4-1 and TRBJ2-7, with TRBD2 matching 10 bases. The trim removed 0 bases at V and 4 bases at J, leaving 9 bases unmatched. CDR1 is MGHRA and CDR2 is YSYEKL in the germline V gene. CDR3 length equals 17 residues.

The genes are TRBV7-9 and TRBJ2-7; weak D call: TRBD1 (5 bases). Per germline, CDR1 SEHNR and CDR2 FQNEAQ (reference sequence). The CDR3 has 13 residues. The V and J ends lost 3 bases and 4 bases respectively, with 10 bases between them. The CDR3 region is CASSLLAGYEQYF. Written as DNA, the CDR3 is TGTGCCAGCAGCTTGTTGGCAGGGTACGAGCAGTACTTC.

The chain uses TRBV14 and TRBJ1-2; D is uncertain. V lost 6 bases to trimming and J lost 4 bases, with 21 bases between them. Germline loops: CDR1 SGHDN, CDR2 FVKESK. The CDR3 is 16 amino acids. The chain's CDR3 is CASSRETTGRFYGYTF. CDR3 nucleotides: TGTGCCAGCAGTCGAGAGACGACGGGCAGGTTCTATGGCTACACCTTC.

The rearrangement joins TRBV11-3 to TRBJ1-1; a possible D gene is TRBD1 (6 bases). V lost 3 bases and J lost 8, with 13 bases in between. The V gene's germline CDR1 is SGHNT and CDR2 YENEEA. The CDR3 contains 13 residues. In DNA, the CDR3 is TGTGCCAGCAGCTTCGCCTCGGGGACAGAAGCTTTCTTT. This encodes CASSFASGTEAFF.

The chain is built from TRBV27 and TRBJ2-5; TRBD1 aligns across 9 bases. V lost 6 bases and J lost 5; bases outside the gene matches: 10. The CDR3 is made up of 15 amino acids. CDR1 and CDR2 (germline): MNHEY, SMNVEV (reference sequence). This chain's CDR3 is CASRSRGTGWETQYF. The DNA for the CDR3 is TGTGCCAGCAGAAGCCGCGGGACAGGGTGGGAGACCCAGTACTTC.

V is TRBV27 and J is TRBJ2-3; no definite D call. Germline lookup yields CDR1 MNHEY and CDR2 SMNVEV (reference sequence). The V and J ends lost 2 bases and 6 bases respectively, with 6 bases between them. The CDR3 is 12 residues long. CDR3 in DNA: TGTGCCAGCAGTTTAAATAGGGATACGCAGTATTTT. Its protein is CASSLNRDTQYF.

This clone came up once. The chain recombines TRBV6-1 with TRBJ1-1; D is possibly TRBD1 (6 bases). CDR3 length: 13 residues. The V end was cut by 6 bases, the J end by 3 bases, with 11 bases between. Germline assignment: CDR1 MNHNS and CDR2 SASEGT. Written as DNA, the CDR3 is TGTGCCAGCAGCCAGGGGCGGGACACTGAAGCTTTCTTT. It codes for CASSQGRDTEAFF.

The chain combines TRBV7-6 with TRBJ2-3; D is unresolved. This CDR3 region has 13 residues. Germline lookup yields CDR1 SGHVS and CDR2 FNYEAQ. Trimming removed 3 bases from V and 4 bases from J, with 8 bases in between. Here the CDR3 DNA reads TGTGCCAGCAGCTTTTCGGGTCCAGATACGCAGTATTTT. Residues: CASSFSGPDTQYF.

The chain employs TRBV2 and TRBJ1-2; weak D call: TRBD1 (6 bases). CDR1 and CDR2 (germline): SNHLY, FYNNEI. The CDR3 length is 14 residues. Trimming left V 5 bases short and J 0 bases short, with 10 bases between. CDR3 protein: CASSHGTSNYGYTF. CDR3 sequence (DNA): TGTGCCAGCAGTCACGGGACATCTAACTATGGCTACACCTTC.

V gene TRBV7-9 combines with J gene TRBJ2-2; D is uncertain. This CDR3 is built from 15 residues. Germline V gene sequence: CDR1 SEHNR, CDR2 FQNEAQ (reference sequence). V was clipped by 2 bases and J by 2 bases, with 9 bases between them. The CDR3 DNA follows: TGTGCCAGCAGCTTAAGCAGCCCCAACACCGGGGAGCTGTTTTTT. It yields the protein CASSLSSPNTGELFF.

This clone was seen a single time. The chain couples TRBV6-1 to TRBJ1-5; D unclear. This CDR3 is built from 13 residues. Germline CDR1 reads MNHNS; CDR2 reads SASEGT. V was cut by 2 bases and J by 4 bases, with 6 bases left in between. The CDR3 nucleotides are TGTGCCAGCAGTGAATCGGGAAATCAGCCCCAGCATTTT. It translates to CASSESGNQPQHF.

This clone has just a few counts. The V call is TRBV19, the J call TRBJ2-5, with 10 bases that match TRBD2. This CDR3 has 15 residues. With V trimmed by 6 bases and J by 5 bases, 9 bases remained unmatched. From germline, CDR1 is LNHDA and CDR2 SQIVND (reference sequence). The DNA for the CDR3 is TGTGCCAGTAGGGGAGAGCGGGGGGGCCGGGAGACCCAGTACTTC. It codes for CASRGERGGRETQYF. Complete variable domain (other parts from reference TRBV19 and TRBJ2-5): DGGITQSPKYLFRKEGQNVTLSCEQNLNHDAMYWYRQDPGQGLRLIYYSQIVNDFQKGDIAEGYSVSREKKESFPLTVTSAQKNPTAFYLCASRGERGGRETQYFGPGTRLLVL.

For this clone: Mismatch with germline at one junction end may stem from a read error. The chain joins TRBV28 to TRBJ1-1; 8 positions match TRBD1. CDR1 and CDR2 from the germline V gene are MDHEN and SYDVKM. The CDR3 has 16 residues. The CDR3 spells CASSLSDRVLGTEAFF. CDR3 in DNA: TGTGCCAGCAGCTTATCGGACAGGGTATTAGGCACTGAAGCTTTCTTT.

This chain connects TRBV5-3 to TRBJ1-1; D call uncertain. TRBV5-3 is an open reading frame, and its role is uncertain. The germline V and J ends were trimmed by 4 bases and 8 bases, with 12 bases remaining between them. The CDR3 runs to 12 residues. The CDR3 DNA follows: TGTGCCAGAAGCCCAACTCTCACCGAAGCTTTCTTT. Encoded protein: CARSPTLTEAFF.

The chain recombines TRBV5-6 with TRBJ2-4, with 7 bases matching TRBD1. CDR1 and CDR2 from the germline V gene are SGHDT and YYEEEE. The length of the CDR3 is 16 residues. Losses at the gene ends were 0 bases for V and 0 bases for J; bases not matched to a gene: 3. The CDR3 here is CASSLGGQAAKNIQYF. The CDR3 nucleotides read TGTGCCAGCAGCTTGGGCGGACAGGCAGCCAAAAACATTCAGTACTTC.

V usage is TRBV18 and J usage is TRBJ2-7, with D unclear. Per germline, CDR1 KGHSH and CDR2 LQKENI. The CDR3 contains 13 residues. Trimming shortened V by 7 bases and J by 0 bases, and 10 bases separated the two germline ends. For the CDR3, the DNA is TGTGCCAGCTATGGGCACAGCTCCTACGAGCAGTACTTC. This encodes CASYGHSSYEQYF. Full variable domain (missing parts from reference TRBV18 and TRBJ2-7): NAGVMQNPRHLVRRRGQEARLRCSPMKGHSHVYWYRQLPEEGLKFMVYLQKENIIDESGMPKERFSAEFPKEGPSILRIQQVVRGDSAAYFCASYGHSSYEQYFGPGTRLTVT.

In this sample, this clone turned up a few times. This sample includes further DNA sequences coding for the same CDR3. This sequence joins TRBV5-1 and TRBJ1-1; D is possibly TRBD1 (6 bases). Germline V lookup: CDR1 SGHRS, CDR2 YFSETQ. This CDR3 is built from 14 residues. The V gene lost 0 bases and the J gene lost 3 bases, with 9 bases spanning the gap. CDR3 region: CASSLAGGYTEAFF. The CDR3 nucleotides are TGCGCCAGCAGCTTGGCCGGGGGCTACACTGAAGCTTTCTTT.

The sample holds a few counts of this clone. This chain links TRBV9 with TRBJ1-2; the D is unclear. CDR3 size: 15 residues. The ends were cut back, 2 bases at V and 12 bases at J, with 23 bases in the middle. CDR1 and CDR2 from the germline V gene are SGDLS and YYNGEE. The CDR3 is CASSVSRDPTWLHTF. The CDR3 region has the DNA TGTGCCAGCAGCGTTAGCAGAGATCCTACGTGGCTACACACCTTC.

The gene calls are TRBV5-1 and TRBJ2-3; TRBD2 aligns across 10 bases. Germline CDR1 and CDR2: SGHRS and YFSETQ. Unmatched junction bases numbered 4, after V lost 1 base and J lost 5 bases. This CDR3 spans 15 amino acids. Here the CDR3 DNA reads TGCGCCAGCAGCTTGAGTCTAGCGGGAGTAGATACGCAGTATTTT. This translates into CASSLSLAGVDTQYF.

The CDR3 region is CASSEARTRAGTQYF. CDR3 DNA sequence: TGTGCCAGCAGTGAAGCCCGCACCAGAGCTGGTACGCAGTATTTT. V usage is TRBV6-1 and J usage is TRBJ2-3; D not certain. CDR1 is MNHNS, CDR2 SASEGT, per germline. V was cut by 0 bases and J by 8 bases, with 15 bases left in between. This CDR3 comprises 15 residues.

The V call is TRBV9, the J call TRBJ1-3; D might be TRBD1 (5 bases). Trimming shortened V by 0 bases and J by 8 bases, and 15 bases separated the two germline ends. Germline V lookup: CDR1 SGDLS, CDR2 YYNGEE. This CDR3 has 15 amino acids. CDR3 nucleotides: TGTGCCAGCAGCGTAGGGGACCGGGAAAGGGACACCATATATTTT. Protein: CASSVGDRERDTIYF.

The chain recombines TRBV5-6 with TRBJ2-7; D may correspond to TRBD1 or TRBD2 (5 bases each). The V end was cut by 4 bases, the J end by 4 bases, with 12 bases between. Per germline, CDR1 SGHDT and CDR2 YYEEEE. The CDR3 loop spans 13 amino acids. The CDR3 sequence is CASSIGTEYEQYF. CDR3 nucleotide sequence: TGTGCCAGCAGCATCGGGACCGAGTACGAGCAGTACTTC. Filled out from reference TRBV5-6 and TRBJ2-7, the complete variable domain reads DAGVTQSPTHLIKTRGQQVTLRCSPKSGHDTVSWYQQALGQGPQFIFQYYEEEERQRGNFPDRFSGHQFPNYSSELNVNALLLGDSALYLCASSIGTEYEQYFGPGTRLTVT.

The CDR3, as DNA: TGCGCCAGCAGCCAATTCCAGGACCCTTACAATGAGCAGTTCTTC. Its translation is CASSQFQDPYNEQFF. V is TRBV4-1 and J is TRBJ2-1; D not certain. From germline, CDR1 is MGHRA and CDR2 YSYEKL. The CDR3 runs 15 residues. The ends were cut back, 2 bases at V and 4 bases at J, with 12 bases in the middle.

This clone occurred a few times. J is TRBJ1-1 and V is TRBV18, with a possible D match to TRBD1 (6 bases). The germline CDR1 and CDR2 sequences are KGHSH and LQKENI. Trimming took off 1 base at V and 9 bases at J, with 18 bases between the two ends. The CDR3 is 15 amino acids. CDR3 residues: CASSPLDTPGHKAFF. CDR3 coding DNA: TGTGCCAGCTCACCACTCGATACGCCGGGACATAAAGCTTTCTTT.

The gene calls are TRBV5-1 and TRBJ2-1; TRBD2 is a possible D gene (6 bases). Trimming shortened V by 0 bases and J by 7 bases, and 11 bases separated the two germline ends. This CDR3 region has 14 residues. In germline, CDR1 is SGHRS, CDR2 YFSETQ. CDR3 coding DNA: TGCGCCAGCAGCTTGGTGGCCGGGAGAAATGAGCAGTTCTTC. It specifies CASSLVAGRNEQFF.

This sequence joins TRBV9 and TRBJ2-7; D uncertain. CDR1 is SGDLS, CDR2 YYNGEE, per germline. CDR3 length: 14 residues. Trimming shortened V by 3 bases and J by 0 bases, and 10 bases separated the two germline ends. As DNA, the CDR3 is TGTGCCAGCAGCGGCAGTCTGAGCTCCTACGAGCAGTACTTC. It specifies CASSGSLSSYEQYF.